This TCR beta chain is from a study of shared clonotypes between healthy human individuals. Whole-study results and caveats: In general, naive subsets displayed greater estimated richness than memory subsets did. Clonotype sharing across several donors was observed for around 4.5% of naive CD4 clonotypes.

The V gene's germline CDR1 is SQVTM and CDR2 ANQGSEA. This CDR3 is built from 13 residues. J was trimmed by 13 bases and V by 7 bases; bases with no gene match: 14. An approximately 200 ng quantity of DNA, some 30,000 T cell genomes, went into the sorted-subset replicate PCRs. Clones were sequenced by immunoSEQ multiplex PCR, and TCRdb holds only the in-frame ones, with some missing. The top ten clones hold about 0.064% of a sample with some 500,000 clones, around 95% of them seen once. With regard to this clone: Antigen: not known.

The sequencing sample was made of naive CD4+ T cells sorted from blood. Indicated subset: CD45RA+ positively selected. The chain has TRBV29-1 and TRBJ2-3; the match to TRBD2 covers 10 bases. This TCR derives from a woman aged 30 to 39 in good health. CDR3 loop: CSETHSGGVGEYF. DNA for the CDR3: TGCAGCGAAACCCACAGCGGGGGGGTTGGGGAGTATTTT.